A selection of T cell receptor beta chains follows, all from one sample in a study of CD8 T cells in Susac syndrome. Using its own MiXCR run on the immunoSEQ multiplex PCR reads, TCRdb lists one record per CDR3 protein. The sample lists about 210,000 distinct CDR3 sequences, roughly 94% occurring once. The sequenced material came from CD4+ T cells from PBMCs. Source of these receptors: a human donor in good health. Each CDR3 is given with its conserved first and last residue. D genes are given only for firm matches. Rows may omit the clone size; those that give it use once, few, many or a size class.

TRBV5-6	-	-	TRBJ1-5	CASSLRPFGPQHF	TGTGCCAGCAGCTTGAGACCATTTGGGCCCCAGCATTTT
TRBV27	-	TRBD1	TRBJ1-5	CASGGGQGSYQPQHF	TGTGCCAGCGGCGGGGGACAGGGTAGTTATCAGCCCCAGCATTTT
TRBV27	-	-	TRBJ2-6	CASSLGLPTGLSGANVLTF	TGTGCCAGCAGTTTAGGACTCCCTACAGGACTCTCTGGGGCCAACGTCCTGACTTTC
TRBV5-1	-	-	TRBJ2-3	CASSLEAQGERRAQYF	TGCGCCAGCAGCTTGGAAGCACAGGGCGAACGGAGGGCGCAGTATTTT
TRBV2	-	TRBD1	TRBJ1-2	CASSLTGREGYTF	TGTGCCAGCAGTCTGACAGGGCGAGAAGGCTACACCTTC
TRBV7-2	-	-	TRBJ2-1	CASSFNGREQFF	TGTGCCAGCAGCTTCAATGGACGTGAGCAGTTCTTC
TRBV4-1	-	-	TRBJ1-1	CASSQVQGGMNTEAFF	TGCGCCAGCAGCCAAGTCCAGGGAGGGATGAACACTGAAGCTTTCTTT
TRBV20-1	-	-	TRBJ1-2	CSANPRTGYGYTF	TGCAGTGCTAATCCCAGGACGGGCTATGGCTACACCTTC
TRBV6-5	-	-	TRBJ1-6	CASRTSGRYNSPLHF	TGTGCCAGCAGAACCTCGGGACGCTATAATTCACCCCTCCACTTT
TRBV6-5	once	TRBD1	TRBJ1-1	CASSPWADRGTEAFF	TGTGCCAGCAGTCCCTGGGCGGACAGGGGTACTGAAGCTTTCTTT
TRBV4-3	-	-	TRBJ2-6	CASSQRSSAYSGANVLTF	TGCGCCAGCAGCCAGCGGTCTAGTGCCTACTCTGGGGCCAACGTCCTGACTTTC
TRBV30	-	-	TRBJ1-5	CAWSAWGLGNQPQHF	TGTGCCTGGAGTGCGTGGGGGCTCGGCAATCAGCCCCAGCATTTT
TRBV4-2	-	-	TRBJ1-3	CASSQDRGPGNTIYF	TGTGCCAGCAGCCAAGACAGGGGCCCTGGAAACACCATATATTTT
TRBV27	-	-	TRBJ2-7	CASSHRRSF	TGTGCCAGCAGCCACCGACGGTCGTTC
TRBV29-1	-	-	TRBJ1-4	CSVGRGNNEKLFF	TGCAGCGTGGGGAGGGGCAATAATGAAAAACTGTTTTTT
TRBV9	-	-	TRBJ1-1	CASSGLANTEAFF	TGTGCCAGCAGCGGCTTGGCGAACACTGAAGCTTTCTTT
TRBV20-1	once	-	TRBJ2-3	CSANKRADPTFTDTQYF	TGCAGTGCTAATAAGCGGGCGGATCCAACATTCACAGATACGCAGTATTTT
TRBV7-2	-	-	TRBJ2-5	CASSFEGLETQYF	TGTGCCAGCAGCTTCGAAGGGTTGGAGACCCAGTACTTC
TRBV2	-	-	TRBJ2-2	CASTAEASGELFF	TGTGCCAGCACAGCTGAAGCGAGCGGGGAGCTGTTTTTT
TRBV9	few	-	TRBJ2-3	CASSVQASTDTQYF	TGTGCCAGCAGCGTTCAGGCTAGCACAGATACGCAGTATTTT
TRBV3-1	-	-	TRBJ1-1	CASSQDLRVVTEAFF	TGTGCCAGCAGCCAAGATTTAAGGGTTGTCACTGAAGCTTTCTTT
TRBV25-1	-	-	TRBJ2-1	CASSEFKGLSDEQFF	TGTGCCAGCAGTGAATTCAAGGGGTTGAGTGATGAGCAGTTCTTC
TRBV6-2/TRBV6-3	-	-	TRBJ1-2	CASSSQGAPSYGYTF	TGTGCCAGCAGCAGCCAGGGAGCTCCATCCTATGGCTACACCTTC
TRBV9	-	-	TRBJ2-3	CASSPRQATDTQYF	TGTGCCAGCAGCCCCCGACAGGCCACAGATACGCAGTATTTT
TRBV11-2	-	TRBD1	TRBJ2-7	CASSFSGGDEQYF	TGTGCCAGCAGCTTCTCAGGGGGAGACGAGCAGTACTTC
TRBV9	once	-	TRBJ1-1	CASSARDASPRNTEAFF	TGTGCCAGCAGCGCCCGGGACGCCAGCCCGAGGAACACTGAAGCTTTCTTT